This T cell receptor (beta chain) emerged from a study of shared clonotypes between healthy human individuals. Findings and limits, study-wide: Sequencing depth was expected to affect clonotype sharing among donors.

J was trimmed by 4 bases and V by 1 base; bases with no gene match: 6. The length of the CDR3 is 15 residues. CDR1 is SQVTM, CDR2 ANQGSEA, per germline. The authors distributed each subset's genomic DNA evenly over several immunoSEQ plates. Some clones are missing from TCRdb's copy, which holds only in-frame ones; the method was immunoSEQ multiplex PCR. Of hundreds of thousands of clones listed, roughly 70% were seen once; the top ten hold 1.5% to 2%. Donors were healthy HIV-negative adults without recent acute infections or vaccinations. CD4+ cells were split into CD45RA+ naive and CD45RA-negative memory subsets. In the case of this clone: The target antigen is unknown.

The origin of this receptor is a woman aged 25-40 years in good health. This sequence joins TRBV29-1 and TRBJ2-7, with 11 bases lining up with TRBD2. The sequenced sample was memory CD4+ T cells sorted from blood. The subset was: CD45RA-negative fraction. The CDR3 loop reads CSVEGSGRAGYEQYF. The CDR3 nucleotides read TGCAGCGTTGAAGGTAGCGGGAGGGCCGGGTACGAGCAGTACTTC.